These 25 T cell receptor beta chains were sequenced from one sample in a study of long-term antiretroviral therapy in people with HIV. Sequencing relied on immunoSEQ assay v3.0, run at survey level. Profiling relied on immunoSEQ multiplex PCR, and the TCRdb table lists in-frame clones only, not all of them. The data hold roughly 45,000 clones, with around four fifths observed a single time. The starting material was unsorted PBMCs, obtained 0.8 years after starting antiretroviral therapy. The receptors were gathered from a woman aged 18 to 35 with HIV.

This sequence joins TRBV7-8 and TRBJ2-6, with TRBD2 identical over 7 bases. CDR1 SGHVS and CDR2 FQNEAQ come from the germline V gene. J gave up 2 bases and V 1 base, and 5 bases lay outside the gene matches. The CDR3 spans 17 residues. Here the CDR3 reads CASSLDRGGAGANVLTF. The CDR3 DNA sequence: TGTGCCAGCAGCTTAGATAGGGGAGGGGCTGGGGCCAACGTCCTGACTTTC.

J is TRBJ1-1 and V is TRBV12-5, with D uncertain. Germline V CDR1 and CDR2: LGHNT, FRNRAP. This CDR3 spans 11 amino acids. Trimming left V 1 base short and J 11 bases short, with 8 bases between. The CDR3 loop is CASGLGPDAFF. The CDR3, as DNA: TGTGCTAGTGGTTTGGGTCCGGACGCTTTCTTT.

V gene TRBV6-6 combines with J gene TRBJ2-1, with D uncertain. This CDR3 spans 15 amino acids. The germline V and J ends were trimmed by 6 bases and 0 bases, with 12 bases remaining between them. Germline CDR1 MNHNY, CDR2 SVGAGI (reference sequence). The CDR3 here is CASSPASNSYNEQFF. The CDR3 DNA reads TGTGCCAGCAGCCCAGCGTCGAACTCCTACAATGAGCAGTTCTTC.

This chain joins TRBV4-1 and TRBJ2-3; TRBD2 aligns across 8 bases. Per the germline V gene, CDR1 is MGHRA and CDR2 is YSYEKL. This CDR3 has 13 residues. The CDR3 is CLTGREAADTQYF. In DNA form, the CDR3 reads TGCCTCACCGGGCGGGAGGCCGCAGATACGCAGTATTTT.

The CDR3 sequence is CASSRQGAGGYTF. Here the CDR3 DNA reads TGTGCCAGCAGCCGACAGGGGGCGGGCGGCTACACCTTC. The V call is TRBV6-5, the J call TRBJ1-2; 10 bases line up with TRBD1. Trimming took 6 bases from V and 8 from J; bases not matched to a gene: 6. The CDR3 spans 13 residues. The germline gives CDR1 MNHEY, CDR2 SVGAGI.

About this clone: A read error may produce the germline difference seen at one junction end. The CDR3 DNA reads as TGTGCCAGCAGTCTAGGACAAGCTGGTGGCTACACCTTC. Translation gives CASSLGQAGGYTF. The chain couples TRBV10-3 to TRBJ1-2; possible D gene TRBD1, 5 bases. This CDR3 is 13 amino acids long. Per germline, CDR1 ENHRY and CDR2 SYGVKD.

This clone has just one count. The chain combines TRBV9 with TRBJ2-5; TRBD2 is a possible D gene (5 bases). The CDR3 is made up of 14 amino acids. From germline, CDR1 is SGDLS and CDR2 YYNGEE. The V and J ends lost 1 base and 7 bases respectively, with 14 bases between them. The CDR3 is CASSVMAEVGTQYF. CDR3 nucleotide sequence: TGTGCCAGCAGCGTAATGGCGGAGGTGGGGACCCAGTACTTC.

V and J are TRBV18 and TRBJ1-4; TRBD1 is a possible D gene (6 bases). Germline CDR1 reads KGHSH; CDR2 reads LQKENI. Trimming pared 5 bases from V and 8 bases from J, leaving 15 bases between. The CDR3 runs 14 residues. CDR3 DNA sequence: TGTGCCAGCTCAATCAGGGGAAGACGAGAAAAACTGTTTTTT. It encodes CASSIRGRREKLFF.

This clone was picked up one time. The chain combines TRBV11-2 with TRBJ1-3; D gene uncertain. The CDR3 has 13 residues. Germline loops: CDR1 SGHAT, CDR2 FQNNGV. Trimming took off 4 bases at V and 4 bases at J, with 8 bases between the two ends. CDR3 nucleotides: TGTGCCAGCAGCTCTTCAAGGGGAAACACCATATATTTT. Protein: CASSSSRGNTIYF. The whole variable domain, remainder taken from reference TRBV11-2 and TRBJ1-3, is EAGVAQSPRYKIIEKRQSVAFWCNPISGHATLYWYQQILGQGPKLLIQFQNNGVVDDSQLPKDRFSAERLKGVDSTLKIQPAKLEDSAVYLCASSSSRGNTIYFGEGSWLTVV.

V gene TRBV7-2 combines with J gene TRBJ2-7; 7 bases fit TRBD2. V gave up 5 bases and J gave up 6 bases; unmatched junction bases: 13. Germline CDR1 reads SGHTA; CDR2 reads FQGNSA. The CDR3 length is 15 residues. In nucleotides, the CDR3 is TGTGCCAGCAGCCCGTCTGTCGGGAGGACAAGCGAGCAGTACTTC. Protein product: CASSPSVGRTSEQYF. Full variable domain (rest looked up from reference TRBV7-2 and TRBJ2-7): GAGVSQSPSNKVTEKGKDVELRCDPISGHTALYWYRQSLGQGLEFLIYFQGNSAPDKSGLPSDRFSAERTGGSVSTLTIQRTQQEDSAVYLCASSPSVGRTSEQYFGPGTRLTVT.

The chain joins TRBV4-3 to TRBJ1-1, with D unresolved. CDR1 and CDR2 from the germline V gene are LGHNA and YSLEER. Trimming removed 4 bases from V and 8 bases from J, with 17 bases in between. CDR3 length: 14 residues. CDR3 sequence reads: CASSRTDPFGEAFF. CDR3 coding DNA: TGCGCCAGCAGCCGAACGGACCCCTTTGGCGAAGCTTTCTTT.

J is TRBJ2-7 and V is TRBV13; 7 bases agree with TRBD2. The CDR3 spans 16 residues. J was trimmed by 0 bases and V by 5 bases; bases with no gene match: 10. Germline V lookup: CDR1 PRHDT, CDR2 FYEKMQ (reference sequence). This CDR3 reads CASSQRDSGYSYEQYF. The CDR3, as DNA: TGTGCCAGCAGCCAACGGGATAGCGGGTACTCCTACGAGCAGTACTTC.

The chain has TRBV28 and TRBJ2-7; D is ambiguous. CDR1 is MDHEN, CDR2 SYDVKM, per germline. Trimming left V 8 bases short and J 6 bases short, with 20 bases between. The CDR3 spans 14 residues. CDR3 coding DNA: TGTGCCAGCCTACGACCTGGTCGTTATAGCGAGCAGTACTTC. Its protein is CASLRPGRYSEQYF.

The chain uses TRBV6-6 and TRBJ2-3; TRBD2 might be the D (5 bases). This CDR3 contains 16 residues. Deletions cut 5 bases from V and 3 bases from J, with 18 bases between. Looked up from germline, CDR1 is MNHNY and CDR2 is SVGAGI (reference sequence). The CDR3 sequence is CASSPILARSTDTQYF. For the CDR3, the DNA is TGTGCCAGCAGTCCCATTTTAGCGAGGTCGACAGATACGCAGTATTTT.

J is TRBJ1-2 and V is TRBV5-1; D is unclear. V lost 5 bases and J lost 8, with 13 bases in between. This CDR3 has 12 amino acids. Germline V gene data show CDR1 as SGHRS and CDR2 as YFSETQ. The CDR3 here is CASRNSIHGYTF. The CDR3 coding sequence is TGCGCCAGCAGGAACAGTATTCACGGCTACACCTTC.

In this sample, this clone turned up once. The V gene is TRBV11-2, the J gene TRBJ2-1; D unclear. The CDR3 contains 16 residues. CDR1 and CDR2 (germline): SGHAT, FQNNGV. V was trimmed by 2 bases and J by 15 bases, leaving 26 bases between them. CDR3 sequence: CASSLLVPSLFRTWFF. DNA for the CDR3: TGTGCCAGCAGCTTACTCGTTCCGTCCTTATTTAGAACTTGGTTCTTC.

The gene calls are TRBV6-4 and TRBJ2-6, with D unclear. V was clipped by 3 bases and J by 11 bases, with 11 bases between them. The CDR3 has 13 amino acids. Germline assignment: CDR1 MRHNA and CDR2 SNTAGT. The DNA for the CDR3 is TGTGCCAGCAGTGAACGTGTTTTCGACGTCCTGACTTTC. Protein sequence: CASSERVFDVLTF.

V usage is TRBV9 and J usage is TRBJ1-1, with D maybe TRBD1 (5 bases). The CDR3 length is 17 residues. The V and J ends lost 0 bases and 1 base respectively, with 16 bases between them. The germline CDR1 and CDR2 sequences are SGDLS and YYNGEE. As DNA, the CDR3 is TGTGCCAGCAGCGTAGCTGACGGGGCCAGGACGAACACTGAAGCTTTCTTT. Translation gives CASSVADGARTNTEAFF.

This clone was counted a few times. V usage is TRBV7-9 and J usage is TRBJ2-1; D is uncertain. The CDR3 runs 14 residues. The germline gives CDR1 SEHNR, CDR2 FQNEAQ (reference sequence). Trimming shortened V by 4 bases and J by 6 bases, and 13 bases separated the two germline ends. This CDR3 reads CASSSAGSGNEQFF. The CDR3 DNA reads as TGTGCCAGCAGCTCCGCCGGGTCTGGCAATGAGCAGTTCTTC. Filled out from reference TRBV7-9 and TRBJ2-1, the complete variable domain reads DTGVSQNPRHKITKRGQNVTFRCDPISEHNRLYWYRQTLGQGPEFLTYFQNEAQLEKSRLLSDRFSAERPKGSFSTLEIQRTEQGDSAMYLCASSSAGSGNEQFFGPGTRLTVL.

This chain links TRBV9 with TRBJ2-7; TRBD1 might be the D (5 bases). The germline V and J ends were trimmed by 1 base and 7 bases, with 15 bases remaining between them. Germline CDR1 reads SGDLS; CDR2 reads YYNGEE. The CDR3 totals 14 residues. The CDR3 bases are TGTGCCAGCAGCGTATTGGACACCTGGGGAGAGCAGTACTTC. It encodes CASSVLDTWGEQYF. Variable domain in full (rest from reference TRBV9 and TRBJ2-7): DSGVTQTPKHLITATGQRVTLRCSPRSGDLSVYWYQQSLDQGLQFLIQYYNGEERAKGNILERFSAQQFPDLHSELNLSSLELGDSALYFCASSVLDTWGEQYFGPGTRLTVT.

The V and J genes are TRBV6-1 and TRBJ2-1; D is unresolved. Per the germline V gene, CDR1 is MNHNS and CDR2 is SASEGT. The V gene lost 5 bases and the J gene lost 5 bases, with 7 bases spanning the gap. The CDR3 loop spans 12 amino acids. The DNA for the CDR3 is TGTGCCAGCAGTCCTAGAAACAATGAGCAGTTCTTC. Its protein is CASSPRNNEQFF.

The V and J genes are TRBV5-4 and TRBJ2-3; 10 nucleotides agree with TRBD2. Germline CDR1 SGHNT, CDR2 YYREEE (reference sequence). V lost 0 bases to trimming and J lost 7 bases; unmatched junction nucleotides: 5. The CDR3 consists of 15 residues. CDR3 DNA: TGTGCCAGCAGCTTGGCACTAGCGGGACCCCATACGCAGTATTTT. It translates to CASSLALAGPHTQYF. Full variable domain (outside the CDR3, taken from reference TRBV5-4 and TRBJ2-3): ETGVTQSPTHLIKTRGQQVTLRCSSQSGHNTVSWYQQALGQGPQFIFQYYREEENGRGNFPPRFSGLQFPNYSSELNVNALELDDSALYLCASSLALAGPHTQYFGPGTRLTVL.

The chain carries TRBV29-1 and TRBJ2-7; the D is unclear. Trimming left V 4 bases short and J 0 bases short, with 13 bases between. Germline loops: CDR1 SQVTM, CDR2 ANQGSEA. The CDR3 spans 14 residues. CDR3 region: CSVVGSPSSYEQYF. CDR3 nucleotide sequence: TGCAGCGTTGTAGGGTCACCTAGCTCCTACGAGCAGTACTTC.

The CDR3 here is CASSVQDGAWATYEQYF. The CDR3, as DNA: TGTGCCAGCAGCGTACAAGACGGGGCGTGGGCTACCTACGAGCAGTACTTC. The chain employs TRBV9 and TRBJ2-7, with D tentatively TRBD1 or TRBD2 (5 bases each). The CDR3 spans 17 residues. V lost 1 base to trimming and J lost 2 bases, with 19 bases between them. Per the germline V gene, CDR1 is SGDLS and CDR2 is YYNGEE.

The V call is TRBV7-9, the J call TRBJ1-1, with TRBD1 as a possible D gene (5 bases). Germline assignment: CDR1 SEHNR and CDR2 FQNEAQ (reference sequence). The CDR3 runs 15 residues. Trimming stripped 1 base from V and 1 base from J, with 10 bases between. The CDR3 DNA reads TGTGCCAGCAGCTTAGGGTTCGGGGCGAACACTGAAGCTTTCTTT. Translated, it gives CASSLGFGANTEAFF.